Only a few counts were recorded for the clone carrying this TCR beta chain. The antigen remains unidentified. These data belong to a study of response to subunit inactivated influenza vaccine. TCRdb ran MiXCR on the RT-PCR reads and lists one entry per CDR3 protein. The table includes about 610,000 distinct CDR3 sequences, 14% detected once. CDR3 size: 17 residues. The germline gives CDR1 MDHEN, CDR2 SYDVKM. Study results and limitations: Authors suggested seasonal influenza vaccinations each recruit few new T cells.

The V and J genes are TRBV28 and TRBJ2-7; TRBD2 agrees at 12 bases. The sequences come from PBMCs from blood, collected 11 to 12 days after vaccination. This receptor was identified in a man aged 45-65 years who received an inactivated influenza vaccine. CDR3 bases: TGTGCTCGGGGGGGGGCCCTAGCGGGAGGGCCCGGAAGGGAGCAGTACTTC. This gives the protein CARGGALAGGPGREQYF.